The TCR beta chain under discussion was sequenced for a study of blood T cell repertoires in COVID-19. Study information: Samples taken during acute and convalescent COVID-19 were collected in the United States, Italy and Spain. Nucleic acid was either cDNA or gDNA, and it came from T cells, B-cell-depleted T cells, or PBMCs.

Under the authors' procedure: Reference gene primer amplification gave estimated nucleated cell counts. Repertoires were generated with immunoSEQ multiplex PCR, while TCRdb's copy carries only in-frame clones and drops some. V and J calls and clone size are as listed in that table; D and trimming were resolved from the DNA. The table includes some 190,000 clones, around 85% detected once. V lost 0 bases and J lost 7; bases outside the gene matches: 15. Germline loops: CDR1 SGHRS, CDR2 YFSETQ. The CDR3 contains 17 residues. The sequence came from a human donor with active or convalescent COVID-19. The donor label of this sample is uncertain. The V gene is TRBV5-1, the J gene TRBJ2-7; 8 bases line up with TRBD1. The sequencing sample was made of peripheral blood. CDR3 sequence: CASSLAAGGPTGQEQYF. CDR3 nucleotides: TGCGCCAGCAGCTTGGCAGCAGGGGGCCCTACCGGACAAGAGCAGTACTTC.